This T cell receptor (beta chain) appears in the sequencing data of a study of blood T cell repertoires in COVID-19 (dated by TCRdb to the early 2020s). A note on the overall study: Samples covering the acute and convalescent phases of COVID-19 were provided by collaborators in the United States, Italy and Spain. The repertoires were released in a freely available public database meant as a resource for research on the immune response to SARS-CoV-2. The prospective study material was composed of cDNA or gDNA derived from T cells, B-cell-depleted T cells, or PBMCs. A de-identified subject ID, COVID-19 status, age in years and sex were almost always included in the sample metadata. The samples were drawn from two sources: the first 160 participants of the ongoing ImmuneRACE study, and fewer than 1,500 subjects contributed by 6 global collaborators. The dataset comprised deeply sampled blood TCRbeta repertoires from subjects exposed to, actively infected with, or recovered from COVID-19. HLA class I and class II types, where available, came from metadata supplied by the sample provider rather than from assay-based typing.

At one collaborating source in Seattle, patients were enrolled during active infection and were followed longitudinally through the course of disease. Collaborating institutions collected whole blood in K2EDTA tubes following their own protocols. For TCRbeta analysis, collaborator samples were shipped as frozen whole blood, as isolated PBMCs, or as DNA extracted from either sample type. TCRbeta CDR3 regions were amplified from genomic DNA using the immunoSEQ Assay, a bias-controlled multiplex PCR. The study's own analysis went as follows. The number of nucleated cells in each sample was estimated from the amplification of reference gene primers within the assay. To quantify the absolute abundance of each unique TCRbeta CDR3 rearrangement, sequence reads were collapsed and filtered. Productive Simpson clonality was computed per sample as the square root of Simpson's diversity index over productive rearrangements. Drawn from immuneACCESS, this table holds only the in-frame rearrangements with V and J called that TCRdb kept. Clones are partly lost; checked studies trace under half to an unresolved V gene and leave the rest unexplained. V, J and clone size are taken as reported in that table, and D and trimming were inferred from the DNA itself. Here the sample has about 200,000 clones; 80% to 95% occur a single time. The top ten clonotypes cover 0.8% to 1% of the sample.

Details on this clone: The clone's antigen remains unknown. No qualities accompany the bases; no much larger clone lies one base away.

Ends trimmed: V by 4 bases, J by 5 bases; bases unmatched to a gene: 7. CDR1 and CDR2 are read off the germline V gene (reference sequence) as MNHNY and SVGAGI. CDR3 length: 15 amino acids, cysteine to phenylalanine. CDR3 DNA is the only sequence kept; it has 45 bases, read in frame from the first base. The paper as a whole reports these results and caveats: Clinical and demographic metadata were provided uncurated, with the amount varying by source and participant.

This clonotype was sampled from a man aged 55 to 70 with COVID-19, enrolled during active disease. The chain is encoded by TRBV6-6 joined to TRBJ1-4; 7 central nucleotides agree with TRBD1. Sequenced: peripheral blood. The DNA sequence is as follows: TGTGCCAGCAGTTCCCCGGACAGGCTGAATGAAAAACTGTTTTTT. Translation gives CASSSPDRLNEKLFF.